This is a list of T cell receptor beta chains from one sample in a study of cytomegalovirus exposure and HLA in healthy donors. Assay: immunoSEQ multiplex PCR; the TCRdb copy retains only in-frame clones and omits some. The sample consists of 150,000 to 180,000 clones, 86% of them appearing once. Specimen: PBMCs. Receptor source: a man aged 18-30 years in good health and CMV-seropositive. Each CDR3 is given with its conserved first and last residue. A D gene is named only where the DNA matches it firmly. Some rows have no size entry. The others give once, few or many, or a class for an expanded clone.

V	J	size	D	CDR3	DNA
TRBV6-5	TRBJ2-5	-	-	CASSYSRPQETQYF	TGTGCCAGCAGTTATAGTCGCCCCCAAGAGACCCAGTACTTC
TRBV5-8	TRBJ2-7	-	-	CASSLDQGSSYEQYF	TGTGCCAGCAGCTTGGATCAGGGGAGCTCCTACGAGCAGTACTTC
TRBV7-2	TRBJ2-5	-	-	CASSLVRKGPGAQYF	TGTGCCAGCAGCTTGGTTCGGAAGGGGCCGGGGGCCCAGTACTTC
TRBV11-2	TRBJ2-7	-	TRBD1	CASSSYRGTGYEQYF	TGTGCCAGCAGCTCCTACAGGGGGACGGGATACGAGCAGTACTTC
TRBV4-3	TRBJ2-7	-	-	CASSQYIGEAYEQYF	TGCGCCAGCAGCCAATATATAGGGGAAGCCTACGAGCAGTACTTC
TRBV6-1	TRBJ2-6	-	TRBD1	CASSERMGQSGANVLTF	TGTGCCAGCAGTGAAAGAATGGGACAGTCTGGGGCCAACGTCCTGACTTTC
TRBV18	TRBJ2-1	few	-	CASSPLANDYNEQFF	TGTGCCAGCTCACCTCTAGCGAACGACTACAATGAGCAGTTCTTC
TRBV5-6	TRBJ1-4	-	-	CASSLRGINEKLFF	TGTGCCAGCAGCTTGAGGGGGATCAATGAAAAACTGTTTTTT
TRBV10-3	TRBJ1-1	-	-	CAISGGQNTEAFF	TGTGCCATCAGTGGGGGGCAGAACACTGAAGCTTTCTTT
TRBV5-4	TRBJ1-1	few	-	CASSFEGRTEAFF	TGTGCCAGCAGCTTTGAAGGGAGGACTGAAGCTTTCTTT
TRBV6-5	TRBJ1-2	-	TRBD1	CASSPNDPQGNGYTF	TGTGCCAGCAGTCCTAACGACCCACAGGGGAATGGCTACACCTTC
TRBV7-2	TRBJ2-7	-	TRBD2	CASSLSGRGREQYF	TGTGCCAGCAGCTTGAGCGGGAGGGGACGCGAGCAGTACTTC
TRBV9	TRBJ2-7	once	-	CASSVAGLSHYEQYF	TGTGCCAGCAGCGTAGCCGGACTATCCCACTACGAGCAGTACTTC
TRBV4-3	TRBJ2-3	-	TRBD2	CASSQQGGGLATGDTQYF	TGCGCCAGCAGCCAACAGGGCGGGGGACTAGCGACCGGGGATACGCAGTATTTT
TRBV5-4	TRBJ2-3	once	TRBD2	CATGTSGLADTQYF	TGTGCCACCGGGACTAGCGGGCTGGCAGATACGCAGTATTTT
TRBV1	TRBJ1-1	-	-	CTSSQDRGAGTEAFF	TGCACCAGCAGCCAAGATCGGGGGGCTGGCACTGAAGCTTTCTTT
TRBV4-3	TRBJ2-7	-	-	CASSQDRDTSYEQYF	TGCGCCAGCAGCCAAGACCGGGACACTTCCTACGAGCAGTACTTC
TRBV10-2	TRBJ2-5	-	TRBD2	CASSDDRGLAQREGLRQETQYF	TGCGCCAGCAGTGACGACAGGGGTCTGGCCCAGCGGGAGGGCCTGCGCCAAGAGACCCAGTACTTC
TRBV7-2	TRBJ2-7	-	-	CASNLDGPSYEQYF	TGTGCCAGCAACCTAGACGGTCCCTCCTACGAGCAGTACTTC
TRBV20-1	TRBJ2-5	-	-	CSASGETQYF	TGCAGTGCTAGCGGGGAGACCCAGTACTTC
TRBV5-5	TRBJ1-2	-	-	CASSSPPAIRGSGYTF	TGTGCCAGCAGCTCACCACCCGCAATCAGGGGAAGCGGCTACACCTTC
TRBV13	TRBJ1-2	-	-	CASSQPAVHYGYTF	TGTGCCAGCAGCCAGCCCGCGGTCCACTATGGCTACACCTTC